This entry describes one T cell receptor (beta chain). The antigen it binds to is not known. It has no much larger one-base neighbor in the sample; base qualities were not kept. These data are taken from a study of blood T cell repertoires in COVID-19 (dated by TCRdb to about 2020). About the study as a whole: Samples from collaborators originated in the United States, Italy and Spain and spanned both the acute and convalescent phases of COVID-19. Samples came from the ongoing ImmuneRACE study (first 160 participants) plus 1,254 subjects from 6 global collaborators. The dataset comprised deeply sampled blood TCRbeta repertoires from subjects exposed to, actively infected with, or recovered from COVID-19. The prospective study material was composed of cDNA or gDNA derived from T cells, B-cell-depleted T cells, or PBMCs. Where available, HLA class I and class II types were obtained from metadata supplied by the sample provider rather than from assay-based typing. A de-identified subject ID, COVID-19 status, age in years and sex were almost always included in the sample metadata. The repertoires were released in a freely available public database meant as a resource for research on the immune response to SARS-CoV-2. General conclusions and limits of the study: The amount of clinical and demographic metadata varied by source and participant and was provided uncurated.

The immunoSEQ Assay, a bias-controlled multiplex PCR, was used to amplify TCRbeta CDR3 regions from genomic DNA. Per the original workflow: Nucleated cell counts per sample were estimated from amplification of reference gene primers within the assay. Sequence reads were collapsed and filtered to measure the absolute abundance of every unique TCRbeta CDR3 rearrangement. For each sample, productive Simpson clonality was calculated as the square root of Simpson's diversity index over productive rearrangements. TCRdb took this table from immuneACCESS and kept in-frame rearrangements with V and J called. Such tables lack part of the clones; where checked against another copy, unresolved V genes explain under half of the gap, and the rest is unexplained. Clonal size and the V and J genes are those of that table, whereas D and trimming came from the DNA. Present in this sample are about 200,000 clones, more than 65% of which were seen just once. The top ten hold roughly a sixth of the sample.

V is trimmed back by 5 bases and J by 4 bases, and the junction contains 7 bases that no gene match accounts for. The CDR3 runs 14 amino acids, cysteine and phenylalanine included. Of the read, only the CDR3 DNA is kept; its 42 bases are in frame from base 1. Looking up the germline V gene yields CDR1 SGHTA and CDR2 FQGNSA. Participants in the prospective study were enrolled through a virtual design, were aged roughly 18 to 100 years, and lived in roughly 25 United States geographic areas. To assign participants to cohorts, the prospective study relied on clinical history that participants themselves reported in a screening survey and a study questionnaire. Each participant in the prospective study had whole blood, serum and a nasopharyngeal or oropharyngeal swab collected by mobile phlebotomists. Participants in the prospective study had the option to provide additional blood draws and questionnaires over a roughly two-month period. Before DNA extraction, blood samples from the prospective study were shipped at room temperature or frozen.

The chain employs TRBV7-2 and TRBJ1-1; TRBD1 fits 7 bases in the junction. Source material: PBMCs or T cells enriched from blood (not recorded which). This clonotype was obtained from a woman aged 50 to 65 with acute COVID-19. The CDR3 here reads CASSQQGTPTEAFF. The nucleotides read TGTGCCAGCAGCCAACAGGGGACCCCCACTGAAGCTTTCTTT. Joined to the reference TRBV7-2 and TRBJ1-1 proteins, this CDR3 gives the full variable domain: GAGVSQSPSNKVTEKGKDVELRCDPISGHTALYWYRQSLGQGLEFLIYFQGNSAPDKSGLPSDRFSAERTGGSVSTLTIQRTQQEDSAVYLCASSQQGTPTEAFFGQGTRLTVV.